Listed below are T cell receptor beta chains from one sample, sequenced in a study of blood T cell repertoires in COVID-19. Here immunoSEQ multiplex PCR was the method, and the copy in TCRdb shows in-frame clones only, minus some. The sample holds about 280,000 clones, around four fifths seen once. The sequenced sample consisted of peripheral blood. The receptors come from a woman in her 50s who had recovered from COVID-19. Each CDR3 is given with its conserved first and last residue. Each record gives: clone size, J gene, D gene, V gene, CDR3 DNA, CDR3 protein. The D gene is left open where the match is weak. Clone size is stated in some rows and not others, as once, few, many or a class when expanded.

abundance: .; j_gene: TRBJ1-1; d_gene: .; v_gene: TRBV7-9; CDR3nt: TGTGCCAGCAGCTTAAGGAGACAGCCGAACACTGAAGCTTTCTTT; CDR3aa: CASSLRRQPNTEAFF
abundance: .; j_gene: TRBJ1-5; d_gene: .; v_gene: TRBV10-1; CDR3nt: TGCGCCACTATCGGACAGAGCAATCAGCCCCAGCATTTT; CDR3aa: CATIGQSNQPQHF
abundance: .; j_gene: TRBJ1-5; d_gene: TRBD1; v_gene: TRBV29-1; CDR3nt: TGCAGCGCCGGACAGGGGGTAAATCAGCCCCAGCATTTT; CDR3aa: CSAGQGVNQPQHF
abundance: .; j_gene: TRBJ2-1; d_gene: .; v_gene: TRBV4-3; CDR3nt: TGCGCCAGCAGCCAAGACCAAACACGCAATGAGCAGTTCTTC; CDR3aa: CASSQDQTRNEQFF
abundance: .; j_gene: TRBJ2-1; d_gene: TRBD2; v_gene: TRBV20-1; CDR3nt: TGCAGTGCTAGTGTACTAGCGGGAGACAATGAGCAGTTCTTC; CDR3aa: CSASVLAGDNEQFF
abundance: .; j_gene: TRBJ2-7; d_gene: TRBD2; v_gene: TRBV4-3; CDR3nt: TGCGCCAGCAGCCCGACCGGACTAGCGGGGGGGTACGAGCAGTACTTC; CDR3aa: CASSPTGLAGGYEQYF
abundance: .; j_gene: TRBJ2-3; d_gene: TRBD2; v_gene: TRBV5-1; CDR3nt: TGCGCCAGCAGCTTGGAACTAGCGGGGAGCACAGATACGCAGTATTTT; CDR3aa: CASSLELAGSTDTQYF
abundance: .; j_gene: TRBJ1-4; d_gene: TRBD1; v_gene: TRBV6-2/TRBV6-3; CDR3nt: TGTGCCAGCAGTTACGACGTCCAACCGGACAGGGGTTTCGAAAAACTGTTTTTT; CDR3aa: CASSYDVQPDRGFEKLFF
abundance: .; j_gene: TRBJ2-1; d_gene: .; v_gene: TRBV20-1; CDR3nt: TGCAGTGCCGGAGTTGAGCAGTTCTTC; CDR3aa: CSAGVEQFF
abundance: few; j_gene: TRBJ2-7; d_gene: .; v_gene: TRBV27; CDR3nt: TGTGCCAGCAGTTTATCGTCGGGTGGCTACGAGCAGTACTTC; CDR3aa: CASSLSSGGYEQYF
abundance: .; j_gene: TRBJ1-1; d_gene: .; v_gene: TRBV6-2/TRBV6-3; CDR3nt: TGTGCCAGCAGTTACGGGAGCTCAGCTCCCCCTGAAGCTTTCTTT; CDR3aa: CASSYGSSAPPEAFF
abundance: once; j_gene: TRBJ2-2; d_gene: TRBD2; v_gene: TRBV6-4; CDR3nt: TGTGCCATCGCATCCCTGGGCCAGCGGGAGTACGGGATCACCGGGGAGCTGTTTTTT; CDR3aa: CAIASLGQREYGITGELFF
abundance: .; j_gene: TRBJ2-3; d_gene: TRBD2; v_gene: TRBV19; CDR3nt: TGTGCCAGTAGTCTACTAGCGGGGGGCTCAGGTATAGATACGCAGTATTTT; CDR3aa: CASSLLAGGSGIDTQYF
abundance: .; j_gene: TRBJ1-2; d_gene: .; v_gene: TRBV19; CDR3nt: TGTGCCAGTAGTATAGTTTCGGGTTGGGACTATGGCTACACCTTC; CDR3aa: CASSIVSGWDYGYTF
abundance: few; j_gene: TRBJ2-7; d_gene: .; v_gene: TRBV5-1; CDR3nt: TGCGCCAGCAGCTTTGACTCTGAGGGATTCTACGAGCAGTACTTC; CDR3aa: CASSFDSEGFYEQYF
abundance: .; j_gene: TRBJ1-5; d_gene: .; v_gene: TRBV24-1; CDR3nt: TGTGCCACCTCCCCGGGGGGAGGAGGTTCCAATCAGCCCCAGCATTTT; CDR3aa: CATSPGGGGSNQPQHF
abundance: .; j_gene: TRBJ2-3; d_gene: TRBD2; v_gene: TRBV5-1; CDR3nt: TGCGCCAGCAGCACAGGGACTAGCGGTGAATACACAGATACGCAGTATTTT; CDR3aa: CASSTGTSGEYTDTQYF
abundance: .; j_gene: TRBJ1-2; d_gene: .; v_gene: TRBV10-3; CDR3nt: TGTGCCATCAGTGCCCAAAGGGGTCAGGGGCTCTCTGGCTACACCTTC; CDR3aa: CAISAQRGQGLSGYTF
abundance: .; j_gene: TRBJ2-1; d_gene: TRBD2; v_gene: TRBV9; CDR3nt: TGTGCCAGCAGCGTCGCGGGGGGGCTACTCTACAATGAGCAGTTCTTC; CDR3aa: CASSVAGGLLYNEQFF
abundance: .; j_gene: TRBJ1-3; d_gene: .; v_gene: TRBV12-3/TRBV12-4; CDR3nt: TGTGCCAGCAGTTTAGGGAGGGAAAACACCATATATTTT; CDR3aa: CASSLGRENTIYF
abundance: .; j_gene: TRBJ1-1; d_gene: TRBD1; v_gene: TRBV7-6; CDR3nt: TGTGCCAGCAGCTTAGCGACAGGGGCAATGGGGACTGAAGCTTTCTTT; CDR3aa: CASSLATGAMGTEAFF
abundance: .; j_gene: TRBJ2-6; d_gene: TRBD2; v_gene: TRBV4-2; CDR3nt: TGTGCCAGCAGCCAAGCTCTAGCGGCATCTGGGGCCAACGTCCTGACTTTC; CDR3aa: CASSQALAASGANVLTF
abundance: .; j_gene: TRBJ2-4; d_gene: .; v_gene: TRBV2; CDR3nt: TGTGCCAGCAGGGATAGACTAGTTCAGTACTTC; CDR3aa: CASRDRLVQYF
abundance: .; j_gene: TRBJ1-4; d_gene: .; v_gene: TRBV5-4; CDR3nt: TGTGCCAGCAGCAAAGATGGGGGAGGAACTGAAAAACTGTTTTTT; CDR3aa: CASSKDGGGTEKLFF
abundance: .; j_gene: TRBJ1-1; d_gene: .; v_gene: TRBV9; CDR3nt: TGTGCCAGCAGCGTAGGCGACAGGTTGAACACTGAAGCTTTCTTT; CDR3aa: CASSVGDRLNTEAFF
abundance: .; j_gene: TRBJ1-5; d_gene: .; v_gene: TRBV6-5; CDR3nt: TGTGCCAGCAGGGAGACCACGAGGAGCAATCAGCCCCAGCATTTT; CDR3aa: CASRETTRSNQPQHF
abundance: .; j_gene: TRBJ1-2; d_gene: .; v_gene: TRBV18; CDR3nt: TGTGCCAGCTCAAAAGAACAGGGCTATGGCTACACCTTC; CDR3aa: CASSKEQGYGYTF
abundance: .; j_gene: TRBJ2-2; d_gene: TRBD1; v_gene: TRBV5-1; CDR3nt: TGCGCCAGCAGCCCCCGAGGGACAGGGGACACCGGGGAGCTGTTTTTT; CDR3aa: CASSPRGTGDTGELFF
abundance: .; j_gene: TRBJ2-3; d_gene: TRBD2; v_gene: TRBV5-1; CDR3nt: TGCGCCAGCAGCCCTTACTCTCTAGCGGACCGCATAGATACGCAGTATTTT; CDR3aa: CASSPYSLADRIDTQYF
abundance: .; j_gene: TRBJ2-2; d_gene: TRBD2; v_gene: TRBV7-2; CDR3nt: TGTGCCAGCAGCCAGACTAGCGGGGGGAACACCGGGGAGCTGTTTTTT; CDR3aa: CASSQTSGGNTGELFF
abundance: .; j_gene: TRBJ1-5; d_gene: TRBD1; v_gene: TRBV28; CDR3nt: TGTGCCAGCGGCTCCGGGACAGGGGGCGTTCAGCCCCAGCATTTT; CDR3aa: CASGSGTGGVQPQHF
abundance: .; j_gene: TRBJ1-1; d_gene: .; v_gene: TRBV29-1; CDR3nt: TGCAGCGTTGTTGACAGGAGATACACTGAAGCTTTCTTT; CDR3aa: CSVVDRRYTEAFF
abundance: few; j_gene: TRBJ1-5; d_gene: .; v_gene: TRBV28; CDR3nt: TGTGCCAGCAGTCCAGCGGGGGGGCCCCAGCATTTT; CDR3aa: CASSPAGGPQHF
abundance: .; j_gene: TRBJ2-7; d_gene: .; v_gene: TRBV28; CDR3nt: TGTGCCAGCAGTTTTTCGACAGGCTCCTACGAGCAGTACTTC; CDR3aa: CASSFSTGSYEQYF
abundance: few; j_gene: TRBJ1-1; d_gene: .; v_gene: TRBV27; CDR3nt: TGTGCCAGCAGCCTAGGGAGGATCACTGAAGCTTTCTTT; CDR3aa: CASSLGRITEAFF
abundance: .; j_gene: TRBJ1-2; d_gene: .; v_gene: TRBV11-2; CDR3nt: TGTGCCAGCAGCTTAGGAGCCACCTATGGCTACACCTTC; CDR3aa: CASSLGATYGYTF
abundance: .; j_gene: TRBJ2-7; d_gene: .; v_gene: TRBV27; CDR3nt: TGTGCCAGCAGTTTTACTAGCAGCTCCTACGAGCAGTACTTC; CDR3aa: CASSFTSSSYEQYF
abundance: .; j_gene: TRBJ1-6; d_gene: .; v_gene: TRBV5-1; CDR3nt: TGCGCCAGCAGCTTGGGGGGGACTCGGTCACCCCTCCACTTT; CDR3aa: CASSLGGTRSPLHF
abundance: .; j_gene: TRBJ2-1; d_gene: .; v_gene: TRBV7-2; CDR3nt: TGTGCCAGCAGCTTAGTCAATCTTATGAGCTCCTACAATGAGCAGTTCTTC; CDR3aa: CASSLVNLMSSYNEQFF
abundance: .; j_gene: TRBJ2-1; d_gene: .; v_gene: TRBV6-5; CDR3nt: TGTGCCAGCTCTGCGGTATACACCTACAATGAGCAGTTCTTC; CDR3aa: CASSAVYTYNEQFF
abundance: .; j_gene: TRBJ2-7; d_gene: .; v_gene: TRBV11-2; CDR3nt: TGTGCCAGCAGCTTAGTCATCTACGAGCAGTACTTC; CDR3aa: CASSLVIYEQYF
abundance: .; j_gene: TRBJ2-5; d_gene: TRBD2; v_gene: TRBV4-3; CDR3nt: TGCGCCAGCAGCCAAGGGACTAGCTTTTGGGAGACCCAGTACTTC; CDR3aa: CASSQGTSFWETQYF
abundance: .; j_gene: TRBJ2-7; d_gene: .; v_gene: TRBV19; CDR3nt: TGTGCCAGTAGTATCGACAGCTCCTACGAGCAGTACTTC; CDR3aa: CASSIDSSYEQYF
abundance: .; j_gene: TRBJ2-5; d_gene: TRBD1; v_gene: TRBV25-1; CDR3nt: TGTGCCAGCAGTGGGACAGGACTTACCCAGTACTTC; CDR3aa: CASSGTGLTQYF
abundance: .; j_gene: TRBJ2-5; d_gene: TRBD1; v_gene: TRBV27; CDR3nt: TGTGCCAGCAGTTTATACGGGACAGGGGAAGAGACCCAGTACTTC; CDR3aa: CASSLYGTGEETQYF
abundance: .; j_gene: TRBJ2-1; d_gene: .; v_gene: TRBV6-5; CDR3nt: TGTGCCAGCAGCAAACAGGGAAGTGAGCAGTTCTTC; CDR3aa: CASSKQGSEQFF
abundance: .; j_gene: TRBJ2-3; d_gene: .; v_gene: TRBV27; CDR3nt: TGTGCCAGCAGTTTTGGAGAGGCAGATACGCAGTATTTT; CDR3aa: CASSFGEADTQYF
abundance: .; j_gene: TRBJ1-1; d_gene: TRBD1; v_gene: TRBV7-3; CDR3nt: TGTGCCAGCAGCCCGGGACAGGGGCGAGCTTTCTTT; CDR3aa: CASSPGQGRAFF
abundance: .; j_gene: TRBJ1-2; d_gene: TRBD1; v_gene: TRBV28; CDR3nt: TGTGCCAGCAGTCCCTTACAGGGGTGGGACTATGGCTACACCTTC; CDR3aa: CASSPLQGWDYGYTF
abundance: .; j_gene: TRBJ1-2; d_gene: .; v_gene: TRBV19; CDR3nt: TGTGCCAGTAAAGAAACTGATTTACAGAGAAACTATGGCTACACCTTC; CDR3aa: CASKETDLQRNYGYTF
abundance: .; j_gene: TRBJ2-3; d_gene: .; v_gene: TRBV20-1; CDR3nt: TGCAGTGCTAGGGTGCTCCTAGCGCAGTATTTT; CDR3aa: CSARVLLAQYF
abundance: .; j_gene: TRBJ1-1; d_gene: TRBD1; v_gene: TRBV14; CDR3nt: TGTGCCAGCACCGCGAAGGGGGCGAACACTGAAGCTTTCTTT; CDR3aa: CASTAKGANTEAFF
abundance: .; j_gene: TRBJ1-6; d_gene: TRBD1; v_gene: TRBV7-2; CDR3nt: TGTGCCAGCAGCTTAGCTTCCCGGACAGGGGCTTCACCCCTCCACTTT; CDR3aa: CASSLASRTGASPLHF
abundance: .; j_gene: TRBJ2-3; d_gene: TRBD2; v_gene: TRBV6-2/TRBV6-3; CDR3nt: TGTGCCAGCAGTTACGGGGGGGTCAACCCAGATACGCAGTATTTT; CDR3aa: CASSYGGVNPDTQYF